The TCR beta chain under discussion was sequenced for a study of metastatic and nonmetastatic thyroid tumors. Study-level background: Repertoire data that came from the blood and tumor or nodule tissue of malignant and benign thyroid patients were compared.

In the original processing: Variation in CDR3 across clinicopathological groups served as the basis for constructing a distant-metastasis classifier in papillary thyroid cancer. With MiXCR, TCRdb reprocessed the PCR reads. The V and J calls, along with clone size, are taken from TCRdb and not from the paper's own processing. The sample shows 20,000 to 25,000 clones, 24% of them seen only once. From germline, CDR1 is GTSNPN and CDR2 SVGIG (reference sequence). This CDR3 spans 15 amino acids. Trimming stripped 1 base from V and 8 bases from J, with 20 bases between. Every patient underwent thyroid surgery untreated. By frequency in the sample, this clone is medium-sized. Its antigen is not known. General study results and limits: According to reports, the diversity of TCR beta was significantly higher in malignant thyroid tumors than in benign nodules, and this held in both blood and tumor samples.

V usage is TRBV30 and J usage is TRBJ1-2; D gene uncertain. Sequencing was performed on tumor tissue. This receptor was identified in a female donor with papillary thyroid cancer or a benign thyroid nodule (not recorded which). Some clones in this sample may be carry-over from other donors' samples. Written as DNA, the CDR3 is TGTGCCTGGAGTGGAGCTTATCGGGCCTCCAACGGCTACACCTTC. This gives the protein CAWSGAYRASNGYTF. Full variable domain (outside the CDR3, taken from reference TRBV30 and TRBJ1-2): SQTIHQWPATLVQPVGSPLSLECTVEGTSNPNLYWYRQAAGRGLQLLFYSVGIGQISSEVPQNLSASRPQDRQFILSSKKLLLSDSGFYLCAWSGAYRASNGYTFGSGTRLTVV.